These 5 T cell receptor beta chains were all obtained from the same sample, sequenced in a study of T cells in Graves' hyperthyroidism and ophthalmopathy. Amplification yielded TCR beta CDR3 regions, with RNA transcripts as the source. The HTBI primer set served for first-round RT-PCR of the TCR CDR3. MiXCR, applied by TCRdb to the multiplex PCR reads, yields one record per CDR3 protein. The table includes 650,000 to 800,000 distinct CDR3 sequences, 45% detected once. Input material: peripheral blood or thyroid tissue (not recorded which). The receptors here all came from an adult man with Graves' disease, either hyperthyroidism or ophthalmopathy (not recorded which).

This chain joins TRBV10-3 and TRBJ1-5; no firm D call. The CDR3 length is 11 residues. The germline V gene has CDR1 ENHRY and CDR2 SYGVKD. Between the trimmed V and J ends, which lost 5 bases and 4 bases, there was a span of 3 bases. CDR3 protein: CAISWNQPQHF. CDR3 in DNA: TGTGCCATCAGTTGGAATCAGCCCCAGCATTTT.

Notes on this clonotype: At one of its ends the junction is not consistent with the germline gene, which may arise from a read error. This chain uses TRBV6-1 with TRBJ1-4; 8 nucleotides line up with TRBD1. The CDR3 extends over 15 amino acids. Per germline, CDR1 MNHNS and CDR2 SASEGT. The CDR3 DNA follows: TGTGCCGGCAGTATGGACAGGGCGACTAATGAAAAACTGTTTTTT. Translating gives CAGSMDRATNEKLFF.

This clonotype occurred many times. J is TRBJ1-2 and V is TRBV25-1; 8 bases are a match to TRBD1. Germline V gene sequence: CDR1 MGHDK, CDR2 SYGVNS. Trimming cost V 3 bases and J 8 bases; bases outside gene matches: 11. This CDR3 has 15 amino acids. CDR3 sequence reads: CASSETFQGARGYTF. Written as DNA, the CDR3 is TGTGCCAGCAGTGAGACTTTTCAGGGGGCGCGCGGCTACACCTTC.

In this sample, this clonotype turned up many times. The chain joins TRBV19 to TRBJ1-1; no reliable D call. CDR1 and CDR2 (germline): LNHDA, SQIVND (reference sequence). V was shortened by 5 bases and J by 1 base, with 8 bases between the two germline ends. CDR3 length: 13 residues. CDR3 nucleotides: TGTGCCAGTAGTGTGCAGCAGAACACTGAAGCTTTCTTT. It translates to CASSVQQNTEAFF.

The J gene is TRBJ1-1, the V gene TRBV7-9, with a tentative D call TRBD1 (5 bases). V was cut by 2 bases and J by 3 bases, with 16 bases left in between. The CDR3 has 16 amino acids. CDR1 and CDR2 from the germline V gene are SEHNR and FQNEAQ (reference sequence). CDR3 loop: CASSLRVAQGDTEAFF. DNA of the CDR3: TGTGCCAGCAGCTTAAGGGTCGCGCAGGGCGACACTGAAGCTTTCTTT. Variable domain in full (rest from reference TRBV7-9 and TRBJ1-1): DTGVSQNPRHKITKRGQNVTFRCDPISEHNRLYWYRQTLGQGPEFLTYFQNEAQLEKSRLLSDRFSAERPKGSFSTLEIQRTEQGDSAMYLCASSLRVAQGDTEAFFGQGTRLTVV.